This T cell receptor (beta chain) was recorded in a study of CD8 T cells in ankylosing spondylitis. Study-level points and caveats: For ankylosing spondylitis blood, a TCR beta motif of about eight highly homologous variants appeared characteristic.

This clonotype was detected many times. The target antigen is unknown. TCRdb passed the 5' RACE reads through MiXCR, listing each CDR3 protein once. The top ten clones hold 7.3% of a sample with over 110,000 distinct CDR3 sequences, approximately 8.4% of them seen once. CDR3 length equals 15 residues. Germline V gene sequence: CDR1 SGHRS, CDR2 YFSETQ. J lost 6 bases, V lost 5 bases, and 7 bases had no gene match. The source is a male donor with ankylosing spondylitis. This sequence joins TRBV5-1 and TRBJ2-1; 11 bases are a match to TRBD2. The sequenced material came from synovial fluid, either unsorted or a sorted T cell fraction (not recorded which). DNA for the CDR3: TGCGCCAGCAGTTGGGGGGGGACTAGCGGCAATGAGCAGTTCTTC. Encoded protein: CASSWGGTSGNEQFF.